This T cell receptor (beta chain) was recovered during a study of blood T cell repertoires in COVID-19. This clone occurred once. The method was immunoSEQ multiplex PCR; TCRdb's version includes in-frame clones alone and lacks a portion of them. This sample yields 55,000 to 80,000 clones, of which roughly 88% are seen a single time; 1.5% to 2% belongs to the top ten. Deletions cut 3 bases from V and 4 bases from J, with 12 bases between. The length of the CDR3 is 13 residues. Germline V CDR1 and CDR2: SQVTM, ANQGSEA. The clonotype comes from a human donor in a cohort sampled during active COVID-19. J is TRBJ2-5 and V is TRBV29-1; maybe TRBD2 (6 bases). The sequenced material came from peripheral blood. CDR3 residues: CSVDGGTGETQYF. CDR3 nucleotides: TGCAGCGTTGACGGGGGAACGGGAGAGACCCAGTACTTC.